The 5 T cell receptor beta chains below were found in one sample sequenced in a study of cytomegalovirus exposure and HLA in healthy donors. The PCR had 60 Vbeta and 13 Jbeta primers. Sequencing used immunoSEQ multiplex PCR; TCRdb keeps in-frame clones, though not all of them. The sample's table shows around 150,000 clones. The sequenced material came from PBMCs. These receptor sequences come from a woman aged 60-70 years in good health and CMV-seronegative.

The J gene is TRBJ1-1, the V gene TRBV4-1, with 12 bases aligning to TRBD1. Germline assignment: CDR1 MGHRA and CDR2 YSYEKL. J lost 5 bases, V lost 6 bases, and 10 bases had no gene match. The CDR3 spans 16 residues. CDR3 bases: TGCGCCAGCAGTCAGGGACAGGGGGCGCGAGATACTGAAGCTTTCTTT. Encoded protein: CASSQGQGARDTEAFF.

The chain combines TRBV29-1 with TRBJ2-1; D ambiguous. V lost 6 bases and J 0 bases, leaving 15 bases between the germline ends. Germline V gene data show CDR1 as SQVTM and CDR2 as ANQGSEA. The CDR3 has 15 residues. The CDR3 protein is CSVLGAESSYNEQFF. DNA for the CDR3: TGCAGCGTCCTGGGTGCGGAGAGCTCCTACAATGAGCAGTTCTTC.

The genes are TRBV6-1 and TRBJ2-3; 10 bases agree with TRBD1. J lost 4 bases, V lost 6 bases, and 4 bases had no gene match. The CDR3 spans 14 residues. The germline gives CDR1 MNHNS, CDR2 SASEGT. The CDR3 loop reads CASSRDRGPDTQYF. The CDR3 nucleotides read TGTGCCAGCAGCCGGGACAGGGGACCAGATACGCAGTATTTT.

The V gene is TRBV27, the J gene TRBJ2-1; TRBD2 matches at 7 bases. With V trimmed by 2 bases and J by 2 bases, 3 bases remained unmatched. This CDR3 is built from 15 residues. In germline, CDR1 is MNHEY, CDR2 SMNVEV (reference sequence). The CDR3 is CASSLLAAAYNEQFF. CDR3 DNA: TGTGCCAGCAGTTTACTAGCGGCTGCCTACAATGAGCAGTTCTTC.

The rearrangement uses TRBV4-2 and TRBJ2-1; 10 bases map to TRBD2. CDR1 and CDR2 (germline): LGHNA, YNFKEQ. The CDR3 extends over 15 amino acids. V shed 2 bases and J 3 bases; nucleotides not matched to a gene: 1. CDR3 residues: CASSQTSGVYNEQFF. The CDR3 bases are TGTGCCAGCAGCCAAACTAGCGGGGTCTACAATGAGCAGTTCTTC.